The 24 T cell receptor beta chains presented below share a single source sample, sequenced in a study of technical replicates of blood from a few donors. TCRdb's copy holds only in-frame clones and misses some; the assay was immunoSEQ multiplex PCR. The sample has some 90,000 clones, approximately 95% seen once. Source material: T cells isolated from PBMCs. The receptors derive from a human donor in good health.

The CDR3 protein is CASSYTVSGNQPQHF. In DNA form, the CDR3 reads TGTGCCAGCAGTTACACGGTATCTGGCAATCAGCCCCAGCATTTT. V usage is TRBV6-5 and J usage is TRBJ1-5; D gene ambiguous. The germline V and J ends were trimmed by 2 bases and 2 bases, with 10 bases remaining between them. Per germline, CDR1 MNHEY and CDR2 SVGAGI. This CDR3 region has 15 residues.

The genes are TRBV19 and TRBJ1-4; 8 bases fit TRBD1. V trimming: 5 bases; J trimming: 5 bases; junction bases outside the gene matches: 10. The CDR3 is made up of 16 amino acids. CDR1 is LNHDA, CDR2 SQIVND, per germline (reference sequence). The CDR3 region is CASSRIRTGSNEKLFF. The CDR3, as DNA: TGTGCCAGTAGTCGAATTAGGACAGGGTCGAATGAAAAACTGTTTTTT.

V gene TRBV10-2 combines with J gene TRBJ2-3; tentatively, D is TRBD1 (5 bases). This CDR3 spans 14 amino acids. The V gene lost 4 bases and the J gene lost 8 bases, with 16 bases spanning the gap. Germline V gene sequence: CDR1 WSHSY, CDR2 SAAADI. The CDR3, as DNA: TGCGCCAGCAGTGTGGAGACTCAGGGTGGTACGCAGTATTTT. It specifies CASSVETQGGTQYF.

The chain recombines TRBV9 with TRBJ2-1, with D maybe TRBD1 (6 bases). V was pared by 3 bases and J by 0 bases, with 16 bases between. Per the germline V gene, CDR1 is SGDLS and CDR2 is YYNGEE. The CDR3 contains 17 residues. The CDR3 sequence: CASSDPRGPSSYNEQFF. CDR3 DNA: TGTGCCAGCAGCGACCCCAGGGGTCCGAGCTCCTACAATGAGCAGTTCTTC.

The V and J genes are TRBV13 and TRBJ2-5; possible D gene TRBD2, 5 bases. V lost 7 bases, J lost 4 bases, and 16 bases lay in between. From germline, CDR1 is PRHDT and CDR2 FYEKMQ (reference sequence). The CDR3 sequence is 14 residues long. The CDR3 reads CASTLRAGVETQYF. Here the CDR3 DNA reads TGTGCCAGCACCCTTAGGGCCGGGGTAGAGACCCAGTACTTC.

This sequence joins TRBV4-3 and TRBJ2-3; TRBD2 matches 10 bases. The CDR3 length is 16 residues. The V and J ends lost 2 bases and 2 bases, in that order; junction bases with no gene match: 4. Germline V gene data show CDR1 as LGHNA and CDR2 as YSLEER. The CDR3 loop is CASSQRTSGNTDTQYF. DNA of the CDR3: TGCGCCAGCAGCCAAAGAACTAGCGGGAACACAGATACGCAGTATTTT.

This chain joins TRBV14 and TRBJ2-2, with D perhaps TRBD2 (6 bases). Per the germline V gene, CDR1 is SGHDN and CDR2 is FVKESK. With 1 base removed from V and 5 bases from J, the gap between germline ends came to 11 bases. The CDR3 has 15 amino acids. CDR3 amino acids: CASSQVGGRTGELFF. As DNA, the CDR3 is TGTGCCAGCAGCCAAGTCGGAGGGCGGACCGGGGAGCTGTTTTTT.

V is TRBV5-1 and J is TRBJ1-1, with D possibly matching TRBD1 (5 bases). The germline gives CDR1 SGHRS, CDR2 YFSETQ. There are 15 residues in the CDR3. Trimming left V 1 base short and J 5 bases short, with 15 bases between. The CDR3 region is CASSLKGRDWTEAFF. The CDR3 nucleotides read TGCGCCAGCAGCTTGAAGGGGCGCGATTGGACTGAAGCTTTCTTT. The full variable domain, with the rest looked up from reference TRBV5-1 and TRBJ1-1, is KAGVTQTPRYLIKTRGQQVTLSCSPISGHRSVSWYQQTPGQGLQFLFEYFSETQRNKGNFPGRFSGRQFSNSRSEMNVSTLELGDSALYLCASSLKGRDWTEAFFGQGTRLTVV.

The genes are TRBV11-3 and TRBJ2-1, with 11 bases identical to TRBD2. The CDR3 runs 14 residues. J lost 7 bases, V lost 5 bases, and 4 bases had no gene match. From germline, CDR1 is SGHNT and CDR2 YENEEA. The CDR3 loop is CASSVSGRGNEQFF. In DNA form, the CDR3 reads TGTGCCAGCAGCGTTAGCGGGAGGGGGAATGAGCAGTTCTTC.

The chain joins TRBV6-1 to TRBJ1-6; possible D gene TRBD1, 5 bases. Germline assignment: CDR1 MNHNS and CDR2 SASEGT. V lost 10 bases to trimming and J lost 14 bases, with 24 bases between them. The CDR3 length is 14 residues. Written as DNA, the CDR3 is TGTGCCACCCGGGGAGGGCCGATAAGAGGGGCCCTCCACTTT. This sequence encodes CATRGGPIRGALHF.

The chain couples TRBV4-3 to TRBJ2-2, with a weak D call TRBD1 (6 bases). The CDR3 spans 15 residues. Germline CDR1 LGHNA, CDR2 YSLEER. Trimming took 4 bases from V and 3 from J, leaving 12 bases between them. CDR3 region: CASSLSGAYTGELFF. The CDR3 DNA is TGCGCCAGCAGCCTCTCAGGGGCCTACACCGGGGAGCTGTTTTTT.

J is TRBJ2-7 and V is TRBV19, with D perhaps TRBD2 (6 bases). Looked up from germline, CDR1 is LNHDA and CDR2 is SQIVND (reference sequence). CDR3 length equals 14 residues. Trimming took 4 bases from V and 4 from J, leaving 14 bases between them. The CDR3 is CASSTLASGYEQYF. CDR3 sequence (DNA): TGTGCCAGTAGTACCCTAGCGTCGGGATACGAGCAGTACTTC.

The chain carries TRBV25-1 and TRBJ1-5; D is unresolved. V gave up 6 bases and J gave up 4 bases, with 13 bases separating them. This CDR3 region has 14 residues. CDR1 and CDR2 (germline): MGHDK, SYGVNS. The CDR3 is CASSGLPSNQPQHF. CDR3 coding DNA: TGTGCCAGCAGCGGACTACCGTCAAATCAGCCCCAGCATTTT.

This clone came up once. The V gene is TRBV5-4, the J gene TRBJ2-7; D may be TRBD2 (5 bases). This CDR3 spans 12 amino acids. The germline V gene encodes CDR1 SGHNT and CDR2 YYREEE (reference sequence). V was clipped by 3 bases and J by 5 bases, with 9 bases between them. The CDR3 DNA is TGTGCCAGCAGCTCCGGGATCAACGAGCAGTACTTC. Translated: CASSSGINEQYF.

The chain combines TRBV6-5 with TRBJ1-1; D gene ambiguous. This CDR3 contains 14 residues. V lost 7 bases and J 1 base, leaving 13 bases between the germline ends. The germline V gene encodes CDR1 MNHEY and CDR2 SVGAGI. In nucleotides, the CDR3 is TGTGCCAGCATTGTTCGGAGACCGAACACTGAAGCTTTCTTT. Translating gives CASIVRRPNTEAFF.

The chain combines TRBV9 with TRBJ2-1, with D hard to call. Germline CDR1 reads SGDLS; CDR2 reads YYNGEE. The CDR3 sequence is 11 residues long. V lost 1 base to trimming and J lost 8 bases, with 4 bases between them. This CDR3 is CASSVSHEQFF. CDR3 sequence (DNA): TGTGCCAGCAGCGTATCTCATGAGCAGTTCTTC.

A single count supports this clone. The chain combines TRBV19 with TRBJ1-2, with 10 positions matching TRBD1. Germline V gene lookup returns CDR1 LNHDA and CDR2 SQIVND (reference sequence). The V and J ends lost 7 bases and 5 bases, in that order; junction bases with no gene match: 7. This CDR3 is 14 amino acids long. The CDR3 loop is CASISGTGAYGYTF. CDR3 bases: TGTGCCAGTATCTCCGGGACAGGGGCATATGGCTACACCTTC.

The CDR3 here is CASSPERLTGELFF. For the CDR3, the DNA is TGTGCCAGCTCACCGGAGCGTTTAACCGGGGAGCTGTTTTTT. The J gene is TRBJ2-2, the V gene TRBV18; D gene ambiguous. The CDR3 is 14 residues long. The V end lost 3 bases, the J end lost 5 bases, and 10 bases lay between the germline ends. Germline assignment: CDR1 KGHSH and CDR2 LQKENI. Combining the CDR3 with reference TRBV18 and TRBJ2-2 gives the whole variable domain NAGVMQNPRHLVRRRGQEARLRCSPMKGHSHVYWYRQLPEEGLKFMVYLQKENIIDESGMPKERFSAEFPKEGPSILRIQQVVRGDSAAYFCASSPERLTGELFFGEGSRLTVL.

The J gene is TRBJ1-2, the V gene TRBV7-9; D call uncertain. The CDR3 has 13 amino acids. Trimming stripped 3 bases from V and 8 bases from J, with 13 bases between. Germline loops: CDR1 SEHNR, CDR2 FQNEAQ (reference sequence). The CDR3 DNA is TGTGCCAGCAGCTTCGCCCTGGGAGAGGGCTACACCTTC. This codes for CASSFALGEGYTF. Based on the CDR3 plus reference TRBV7-9 and TRBJ1-2, the full variable domain is DTGVSQNPRHKITKRGQNVTFRCDPISEHNRLYWYRQTLGQGPEFLTYFQNEAQLEKSRLLSDRFSAERPKGSFSTLEIQRTEQGDSAMYLCASSFALGEGYTFGSGTRLTVV.

The chain employs TRBV10-3 and TRBJ2-2, with 9 bases fitting TRBD2. CDR1 ENHRY and CDR2 SYGVKD come from the germline V gene. The V gene end was trimmed by 9 bases and the J gene end by 5 bases; junction bases not matched to a gene: 4. This CDR3 is 13 amino acids long. The CDR3 DNA is TGTGCCATTAGCGGGAGAGGTACCGGGGAGCTGTTTTTT. This sequence encodes CAISGRGTGELFF.

The V gene is TRBV7-9, the J gene TRBJ1-1; D may be TRBD1 (5 bases). CDR3 length: 17 amino acids. Between the trimmed V and J ends, which lost 7 bases and 1 base, there was a span of 22 bases. Germline V lookup: CDR1 SEHNR, CDR2 FQNEAQ (reference sequence). The CDR3, as DNA: TGTGCCAGCACCCTCTCCCCTTCCATGGGGGGGAACACTGAAGCTTTCTTT. Translating gives CASTLSPSMGGNTEAFF.

The rearrangement links TRBV7-8 to TRBJ1-1; the match to TRBD1 covers 7 bases. Trimming at V came to 5 bases and at J to 0 bases, leaving 9 bases not matched to a gene. This CDR3 region has 16 residues. Germline V gene sequence: CDR1 SGHVS, CDR2 FQNEAQ. The DNA of the CDR3 is TGTGCCAGCAGCCGAGGGACAGATTTAATGAACACTGAAGCTTTCTTT. Its protein is CASSRGTDLMNTEAFF.

The chain combines TRBV21-1 with TRBJ1-3; no check of the table's D call, TRBD1, against the DNA was made. TRBV21-1 is recorded as a pseudogene. This CDR3 has 20 amino acids. Written as DNA, the CDR3 is TGTGCCAGCAGCAAAAAAATCTACGACTACGTCGGGACAGTCATAAACACCATATATTTT. Its protein product is CASSKKIYDYVGTVINTIYF.

The rearrangement joins TRBV28 to TRBJ1-3, with 8 bases that match TRBD1. The germline CDR1 and CDR2 sequences are MDHEN and SYDVKM. With V trimmed by 8 bases and J by 1 base, 4 bases remained unmatched. The CDR3 contains 14 residues. The CDR3 loop is CASSTGGSGNTIYF. The DNA for the CDR3 is TGTGCCAGCTCCACAGGGGGATCTGGAAACACCATATATTTT.